This TCR beta chain comes out of a study of regulatory T cells in long-lasting Graves disease. Overall study results and limits: The study found persistent patients shared more public clonotypes (approximately 2,700) than new patients (roughly 880). It was in persistent disease that TRBV28, TRBJ1-2 and TRBJ2-5 were favored.

The TCR beta library used iRepertoire HTBI primers with Arm-PCR amplification of CDR3. TCRdb reprocessed the multiplex PCR reads via MiXCR and lists one record per CDR3 protein. The repertoire holds 450,000 to 500,000 distinct CDR3 sequences, under 20% seen once, with more than 10% in the top ten. Time point here: newly diagnosed GD, antithyroid drugs for less than 3 months. After RNA was extracted from PBMCs, the TCR library was made from it. Germline V CDR1 and CDR2: MGHRA, YSYEKL. V lost 1 base and J 2 bases, leaving 15 bases between the germline ends. This CDR3 contains 16 residues. This clonotype has only a few counts. Its cognate antigen is unknown. The same sample was also studied in work on T cells in Graves' hyperthyroidism and ophthalmopathy. That paper notes: Stable disease denoted Graves' hyperthyroidism without ophthalmopathy progression within 18 months.

This TCR derives from a man aged 40-50 years with Graves disease. The source material was peripheral blood mononuclear cells (PBMCs), sampled at new diagnosis, from a patient treated with antithyroid drugs. The chain combines TRBV4-1 with TRBJ2-7; D might be TRBD1 (5 bases). The CDR3 DNA is TGCGCCAGCAGCCAAGTTGGTACAGGCTATACCTACGAGCAGTACTTC. Translation gives CASSQVGTGYTYEQYF.